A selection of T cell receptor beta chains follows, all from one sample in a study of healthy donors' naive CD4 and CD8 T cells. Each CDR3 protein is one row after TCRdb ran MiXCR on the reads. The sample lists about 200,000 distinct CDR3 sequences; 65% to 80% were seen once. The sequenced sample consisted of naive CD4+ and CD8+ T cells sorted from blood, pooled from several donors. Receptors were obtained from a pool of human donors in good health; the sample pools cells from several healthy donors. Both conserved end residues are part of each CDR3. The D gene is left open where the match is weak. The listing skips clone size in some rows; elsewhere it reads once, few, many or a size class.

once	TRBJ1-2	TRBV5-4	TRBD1	CASSVWDRGMYGYTF	TGTGCCAGCAGCGTATGGGACAGAGGAATGTATGGCTACACCTTC
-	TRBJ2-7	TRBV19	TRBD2	CASSITSGLASYEQYF	TGTGCCAGTAGTATAACCTCCGGACTAGCCAGCTACGAGCAGTACTTC
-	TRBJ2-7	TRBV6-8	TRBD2	CASSYSASGSPYEQYF	TGTGCCAGCAGTTACTCGGCTAGCGGGAGTCCCTACGAGCAGTACTTC
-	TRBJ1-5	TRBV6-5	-	CASSYSSNGVQPQHF	TGTGCCAGCAGTTACTCCTCTAACGGGGTGCAGCCCCAGCATTTT
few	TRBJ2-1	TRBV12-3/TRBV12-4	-	CASSQPGTEQFF	TGTGCCAGCAGTCAACCGGGAACTGAGCAGTTCTTC
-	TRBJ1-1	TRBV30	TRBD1	CAWRGKDRGVTEAFF	TGTGCCTGGAGGGGTAAGGACAGGGGTGTCACTGAAGCTTTCTTT
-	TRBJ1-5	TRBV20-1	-	CSARTNSEPQHF	TGCAGTGCTAGGACTAATTCTGAGCCCCAGCATTTT
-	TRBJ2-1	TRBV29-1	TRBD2	CSAGLAGHSYNEQFF	TGCAGCGCAGGACTAGCGGGCCACTCTTACAATGAGCAGTTCTTC
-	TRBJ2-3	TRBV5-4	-	CASSSPGDTQYF	TGTGCCAGCAGCTCCCCGGGAGATACGCAGTATTTT
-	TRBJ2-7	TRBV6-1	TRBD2	CASSSSGSFYEQYF	TGTGCCAGCAGTTCTAGCGGGAGCTTCTACGAGCAGTACTTC
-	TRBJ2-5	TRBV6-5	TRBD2	CASSSGTSGSTETQYF	TGTGCCAGCAGTTCCGGGACTAGCGGGAGCACGGAGACCCAGTACTTC
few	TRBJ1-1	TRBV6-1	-	CASRIETEAFF	TGTGCCAGTCGTATAGAGACTGAAGCTTTCTTT
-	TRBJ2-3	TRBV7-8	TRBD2	CASSSPGLAGRTDTQYF	TGTGCCAGCAGCTCCCCAGGCCTAGCGGGGCGCACAGATACGCAGTATTTT